Below, 14 T cell receptor beta chains from the same sample are listed, as sequenced in a study of shared clonotypes between healthy human individuals. Sequenced by immunoSEQ multiplex PCR; TCRdb stores in-frame clones only, minus some. The sample yields about 510,000 clones, 75% to 80% seen once. Sequencing was done on a sample of PBMCs. These receptors were obtained from a woman aged 40 to 50 in good health. Some clones in this sample may be carry-over from other donors' samples.

The genes are TRBV9 and TRBJ2-3; TRBD2 aligns across 8 bases. Germline CDR1 and CDR2: SGDLS and YYNGEE. The CDR3 is 11 amino acids. V trimming: 4 bases; J trimming: 9 bases; junction bases outside the gene matches: 1. The CDR3 sequence is CASSPGGTQYF. CDR3 DNA: TGTGCCAGCAGCCCGGGGGGGACGCAGTATTTT.

This sequence joins TRBV7-6 and TRBJ2-1, with D maybe TRBD1 (5 bases). The CDR3 loop spans 15 amino acids. V lost 5 bases and J 6 bases, leaving 17 bases between the germline ends. In germline, CDR1 is SGHVS, CDR2 FNYEAQ. CDR3 residues: CASSPQGPPRNEQFF. The CDR3 DNA sequence: TGTGCCAGCAGCCCCCAGGGTCCCCCCCGCAATGAGCAGTTCTTC.

The rearrangement links TRBV5-4 to TRBJ2-2; D is perhaps TRBD1 (6 bases). Germline CDR1 reads SGHNT; CDR2 reads YYREEE (reference sequence). V was pared by 0 bases and J by 5 bases, with 11 bases between. The length of the CDR3 is 15 residues. CDR3 in amino acids: CASSLEPTGTGELFF. CDR3 coding DNA: TGTGCCAGCAGCTTGGAACCCACAGGGACCGGGGAGCTGTTTTTT.

The rearrangement uses TRBV4-3 and TRBJ2-7; D is tentatively TRBD1 or TRBD2 (5 bases each). CDR1 and CDR2 from the germline V gene are LGHNA and YSLEER. This CDR3 region has 16 residues. Trimming stripped 1 base from V and 5 bases from J, with 18 bases between. The CDR3 sequence: CASSQATISGHNEQYF. For the CDR3, the DNA is TGCGCCAGCAGCCAAGCCACTATTTCGGGGCACAACGAGCAGTACTTC.

J is TRBJ2-2 and V is TRBV6-6, with D perhaps assigned TRBD1 or TRBD2 (5 bases each). Trimming cost V 3 bases and J 7 bases, with 9 bases left between them. This CDR3 contains 13 residues. The germline gives CDR1 MNHNY, CDR2 SVGAGI (reference sequence). CDR3 DNA sequence: TGTGCCAGCAGTTATGTGGGGGTCGGGGAGCTGTTTTTT. Encoded protein: CASSYVGVGELFF.

The CDR3 sequence is CASSSQREPVNEQFF. The CDR3 nucleotides read TGTGCCAGTAGTAGCCAGCGGGAGCCCGTAAATGAGCAGTTCTTC. The chain couples TRBV19 to TRBJ2-1; 8 bases line up with TRBD2. The V and J ends lost 4 bases and 7 bases, in that order; junction bases with no gene match: 9. The CDR3 contains 15 residues. From germline, CDR1 is LNHDA and CDR2 SQIVND (reference sequence).

This chain connects TRBV7-2 to TRBJ2-1; 7 bases map to TRBD2. This CDR3 spans 14 amino acids. After removal of 5 bases from V and 3 bases from J, the junction contained 4 bases not matched to a gene. Looked up from germline, CDR1 is SGHTA and CDR2 is FQGNSA. CDR3 protein: CASSLGTIYNEQFF. The CDR3 bases are TGTGCCAGCAGCCTCGGGACTATCTACAATGAGCAGTTCTTC.

The chain links TRBV30 to TRBJ2-5; maybe TRBD2 (5 bases). Trimming removed 0 bases at V and 5 bases at J, with 13 bases between. The germline V gene has CDR1 GTSNPN and CDR2 SVGIG (reference sequence). The CDR3 has 14 amino acids. DNA of the CDR3: TGTGCCTGGAGTGTACCCGTTGGGAGCGAGACCCAGTACTTC. Amino acids: CAWSVPVGSETQYF.

V and J are TRBV5-1 and TRBJ2-3, with TRBD2 matching over 12 bases. J gave up 5 bases and V 1 base, and 5 bases lay outside the gene matches. CDR1 and CDR2 from the germline V gene are SGHRS and YFSETQ. CDR3 size: 16 residues. The CDR3 loop is CASSLRTSGMGDTQYF. CDR3 in DNA: TGCGCCAGCAGCTTGCGGACTAGCGGGATGGGAGATACGCAGTATTTT.

The chain carries TRBV6-5 and TRBJ2-1; D perhaps matches TRBD2 (5 bases). With 6 bases removed from V and 5 bases from J, the gap between germline ends came to 11 bases. The CDR3 runs 13 residues. Germline V CDR1 and CDR2: MNHEY, SVGAGI. This CDR3 reads CASSPDLNNEQFF. CDR3 nucleotide sequence: TGTGCCAGCAGCCCGGACTTAAACAATGAGCAGTTCTTC.

V and J are TRBV29-1 and TRBJ2-7; 9 bases line up with TRBD1. This CDR3 comprises 12 residues. Trimming at V came to 6 bases and at J to 1 base, leaving 1 base not matched to a gene. The germline V gene encodes CDR1 SQVTM and CDR2 ANQGSEA. CDR3 sequence reads: CSVGQGSYEQYF. The CDR3 bases are TGCAGCGTCGGACAGGGGTCCTACGAGCAGTACTTC.

V usage is TRBV7-9 and J usage is TRBJ1-3; D not resolved. The ends were cut back, 1 base at V and 6 bases at J, with 4 bases in the middle. Germline values: CDR1 SEHNR, CDR2 FQNEAQ (reference sequence). The CDR3 length is 12 residues. The CDR3: CASSLETNTIYF. For the CDR3, the DNA is TGTGCCAGCAGCTTAGAGACAAACACCATATATTTT.

The chain recombines TRBV11-3 with TRBJ2-5; TRBD1 agrees at 10 bases. Germline lookup yields CDR1 SGHNT and CDR2 YENEEA. V trimming: 5 bases; J trimming: 5 bases; junction bases outside the gene matches: 8. CDR3 length: 15 residues. The CDR3 loop reads CASSPGTGEGETQYF. CDR3 nucleotides: TGTGCCAGCAGCCCCGGGACAGGGGAGGGCGAGACCCAGTACTTC. Supplemented by reference TRBV11-3 and TRBJ2-5, the full variable domain reads EAGVVQSPRYKIIEKKQPVAFWCNPISGHNTLYWYLQNLGQGPELLIRYENEEAVDDSQLPKDRFSAERLKGVDSTLKIQPAELGDSAVYLCASSPGTGEGETQYFGPGTRLLVL.

V is TRBV7-2 and J is TRBJ2-1; 8 bases match TRBD2. CDR3 size: 15 residues. J was trimmed by 9 bases and V by 1 base; bases with no gene match: 8. Germline V gene lookup returns CDR1 SGHTA and CDR2 FQGNSA. CDR3 sequence reads: CASSLDIAGRGEQFF. As DNA, the CDR3 is TGTGCCAGCAGCTTAGATATAGCGGGGAGGGGTGAGCAGTTCTTC.